This T cell receptor (beta chain) appears in the sequencing data of a study of blood T cells in healthy people across ages. Using a J-beta primer mix together with a sample-barcoded 5' primer, a second PCR was run for about 6 to 11 cycles. TCRdb redid the calling of the 5' RACE reads with MiXCR, one entry per CDR3 protein. The sample has more than 500,000 distinct CDR3 sequences; 25% to 30% are singletons. The CDR3 extends over 17 amino acids. Per the germline V gene, CDR1 is LGHNA and CDR2 is YNFKEQ. With 0 bases clipped from V and 2 bases from J, the junction kept 2 bases outside the gene matches. The V call is TRBV4-2, the J call TRBJ2-3; 13 bases map to TRBD2. This sequence originates from a woman aged 65 to 85 in good health. The source material was blood. CDR3 sequence reads: CASSQDGTSGDTDTQYF. The CDR3 DNA is TGTGCCAGCAGCCAAGATGGGACTAGCGGGGACACAGATACGCAGTATTTT.